This T cell receptor (beta chain) was observed in a study of blood T cell repertoires in COVID-19. Only in-frame clones appear in the TCRdb table, and some are missing; sequencing was by immunoSEQ multiplex PCR. Altogether 130,000 or so clones are present, around nine tenths being singletons, with the ten largest covering approximately 10%. The CDR3 sequence is 15 residues long. V shed 2 bases and J shed 1 base, with 11 bases lying between them. Germline loops: CDR1 SGHRS, CDR2 YFSETQ. Followed longitudinally, the Seattle patients had been enrolled during active infection. Comment on this clone: Other DNA sequences in this specimen translate into the identical CDR3.

V usage is TRBV5-1 and J usage is TRBJ2-3; D uncertain. Sample: peripheral blood. The source is a woman aged 70-85 years with COVID-19, enrolled during active disease. For the CDR3, the DNA is TGCGCCAGCAGCTTTGGAGTGTCTGGCACAGATACGCAGTATTTT. Amino acids: CASSFGVSGTDTQYF.